The sequence of this T cell receptor beta chain was determined in a study of T-cell memory formation after mild COVID-19. The study, taken as a whole, reports: Clones contracting over day 15 to 85 were CD4/CD8 balanced, with later expanders leaning CD4+. Mainly CM and EM harbored the contracting CD4+ clones; mainly EMRA harbored the CD8+ ones. Prior to infection, memory already included some responding clones, suggesting cross-reactive memory joined.

The V and J ends lost 5 bases and 4 bases respectively, with 11 bases between them. The V gene's germline CDR1 is GTSNPN and CDR2 SVGIG (reference sequence). This CDR3 comprises 12 residues. Of note for this clonotype: The target antigen is unknown.

5'RACE with constant-segment primers built TCRalpha and TCRbeta cDNA libraries with UMIs. Each CDR3 protein is one row after TCRdb ran MiXCR on the 5' RACE reads. The table has about 350,000 distinct CDR3 sequences, roughly 13% seen once. Sequencing used PBMCs or a T cell subset sorted from them (not recorded which). The chain uses TRBV30 and TRBJ1-2; D possibly corresponds to TRBD1 (5 bases). The TCR was taken from a man aged 18 to 35 who had mild COVID-19 (a few samples of this study predate the infection). Cell type and time point are not known. CDR3 sequence: CAWGYGGYGYTF. The CDR3, as DNA: TGTGCCTGGGGGTATGGGGGCTATGGCTACACCTTC.